These 24 T cell receptor beta chains came from one sample sequenced in a study of CXCR3-negative and CXCR3-positive naive CD8 T cells. The study made its TRB cDNA libraries by 5' RACE, adding UMI labels. One entry per CDR3 protein, without DNA, is what TCRdb gives after re-calling the 5' RACE reads. Its clone listing holds some 130,000 distinct CDR3 sequences. Sequenced: naive CXCR3- CD8+ T cells from blood. Subset: CD45RO-CCR7+CD27+CD95- naive CD8+ T cells lacking CXCR3 (TNR3-). These receptors all come from a human donor in good health. Some clones in this sample may be carry-over from other donors' samples.

This chain links TRBV29-1 with TRBJ2-7; TCRdb selects TRBD1, and the lack of DNA leaves this call unchecked. CDR1 SQVTM and CDR2 ANQGSEA come from the germline V gene. The CDR3 has 12 residues. The CDR3 region is CSASGQGYEQYF.

The chain is built from TRBV11-3 and TRBJ1-2. Germline V lookup: CDR1 SGHNT, CDR2 YENEEA. The CDR3 covers 11 residues. CDR3 sequence: CASSSGLGYTF.

The V and J genes are TRBV30 and TRBJ2-1; the D call of TRBD1 rests on TCRdb alone, since no DNA is present to check it. CDR1 is GTSNPN and CDR2 is SVGIG in the germline V gene (reference sequence). CDR3 length: 11 amino acids. CDR3 amino acids: CAWSPGAEQFF.

The chain combines TRBV27 with TRBJ2-7. The germline gives CDR1 MNHEY, CDR2 SMNVEV (reference sequence). The CDR3 sequence is 14 residues long. This chain's CDR3 is CASSLTGALYEQYF.

This sequence joins TRBV5-6 and TRBJ1-3. Germline lookup yields CDR1 SGHDT and CDR2 YYEEEE. The CDR3 consists of 15 residues. CDR3: CASSAETSYGNTIYF.

The chain combines TRBV6-5 with TRBJ2-6. Germline CDR1 MNHEY, CDR2 SVGAGI. The CDR3 is 16 amino acids. The CDR3 sequence is CASSYRQYSGANVLTF.

This chain connects TRBV12-3 or TRBV12-4 to TRBJ1-2; the D call from TCRdb, TRBD1, cannot be confirmed without DNA. The CDR3 covers 15 residues. The CDR3 sequence is CASSTSVRVDYGYTF.

This chain joins TRBV15 and TRBJ2-7; lacking DNA, the TRBD2 call made by TCRdb goes unchecked. Per germline, CDR1 LNHNV and CDR2 YYDKDF (reference sequence). There are 15 residues in the CDR3. This CDR3 is CATSRGTSGSYEQYF.

This chain uses TRBV7-9 with TRBJ2-7; TCRdb selects TRBD2, and the lack of DNA leaves this call unchecked. This CDR3 has 16 amino acids. Germline-derived CDR1 and CDR2 are SEHNR and FQNEAQ (reference sequence). CDR3 sequence reads: CASSSIGGRNSYEQYF.

The chain recombines TRBV27 with TRBJ2-1; TCRdb designates TRBD2, a call that cannot be tested without DNA. Germline V CDR1 and CDR2: MNHEY, SMNVEV (reference sequence). This CDR3 is 16 amino acids long. The CDR3 sequence is CASSLTAGGPQNEQFF.

The chain employs TRBV7-7 and TRBJ2-1; absent DNA, TCRdb's TRBD1 call cannot be checked. The V gene's germline CDR1 is SSHAT and CDR2 FNYEAQ (reference sequence). The CDR3 spans 14 residues. The CDR3 protein is CASSRGQGVNEQFF.

V usage is TRBV23-1 and J usage is TRBJ1-5; the D call from TCRdb, TRBD1, cannot be confirmed without DNA. TRBV23-1 is designated an ORF whose function remains uncertain. CDR3 length: 16 amino acids. CDR3: CASSPRGRGCNQPQHF.

The rearrangement joins TRBV29-1 to TRBJ1-1. CDR1 and CDR2 from the germline V gene are SQVTM and ANQGSEA. The CDR3 runs 12 residues. The CDR3 region is CSVEGGDTEAFF. The variable domain in full, completed from reference TRBV29-1 and TRBJ1-1, reads SAVISQKPSRDICQRGTSLTIQCQVDSQVTMMFWYRQQPGQSLTLIATANQGSEATYESGFVIDKFPISRPNLTFSTLTVSNMSPEDSSIYLCSVEGGDTEAFFGQGTRLTVV.

The rearrangement links TRBV20-1 to TRBJ2-3; lacking DNA, the TRBD2 call made by TCRdb goes unchecked. The CDR3 loop spans 16 amino acids. Germline CDR1 is DFQATT and CDR2 is SNEGSKA (reference sequence). CDR3 amino acids: CSAVPGLAGEADTQYF.

The chain employs TRBV28 and TRBJ1-1; without DNA, the TCRdb call of TRBD1 cannot be checked. The CDR3 is 15 residues long. CDR1 MDHEN and CDR2 SYDVKM come from the germline V gene. The CDR3 loop reads CASSLDRGWNTEAFF. Variable domain in full (rest from reference TRBV28 and TRBJ1-1): DVKVTQSSRYLVKRTGEKVFLECVQDMDHENMFWYRQDPGLGLRLIYFSYDVKMKEKGDIPEGYSVSREKKERFSLILESASTNQTSMYLCASSLDRGWNTEAFFGQGTRLTVV.

V usage is TRBV5-5 and J usage is TRBJ2-3; the TCRdb D gene call, TRBD1, has no DNA to confirm it. Germline V CDR1 and CDR2: SGHKS, YYEKEE (reference sequence). This CDR3 contains 15 residues. This CDR3 is CASSLAGRGADTQYF. The entire variable domain, with the rest obtained from reference TRBV5-5 and TRBJ2-3, is as follows: DAGVTQSPTHLIKTRGQQVTLRCSPISGHKSVSWYQQVLGQGPQFIFQYYEKEERGRGNFPDRFSARQFPNYSSELNVNALLLGDSALYLCASSLAGRGADTQYFGPGTRLTVL.

V and J are TRBV6-2 or TRBV6-3 and TRBJ2-7. The germline CDR1 and CDR2 sequences are MNHEY and SVGEGT. This CDR3 comprises 14 residues. This CDR3 reads CASTSDRLVYEQYF.

The chain joins TRBV9 to TRBJ2-7; TCRdb's D call of TRBD1 is untestable without DNA. This CDR3 contains 15 residues. Germline CDR1 is SGDLS and CDR2 is YYNGEE. CDR3 amino acids: CASSPWGASSYEQYF.

The J gene is TRBJ2-3, the V gene TRBV6-4; TCRdb's D call, TRBD2, is unchecked because there is no DNA. This CDR3 is built from 15 residues. The V gene's germline CDR1 is MRHNA and CDR2 SNTAGT. The CDR3 loop reads CASSESGGAADTQYF.

The chain has TRBV29-1 and TRBJ2-7; the TRBD1 assignment by TCRdb is unverifiable without DNA. CDR1 SQVTM and CDR2 ANQGSEA come from the germline V gene. There are 12 residues in the CDR3. The CDR3 sequence is CSVAGVLYEQYF.

V and J are TRBV7-8 and TRBJ2-2; the D gene TCRdb calls, TRBD1, cannot be checked with no DNA. The CDR3 spans 16 residues. Germline CDR1 SGHVS, CDR2 FQNEAQ. The CDR3 protein is CPSSLVGGLSFGELFF.

The chain is built from TRBV29-1 and TRBJ2-7; the TRBD1 assignment by TCRdb is unverifiable without DNA. Germline V lookup: CDR1 SQVTM, CDR2 ANQGSEA. The CDR3 is 12 residues long. The CDR3: CSVEGASYEQYF.

This rearrangement joins TRBV10-1 to TRBJ2-7; the TCRdb call, TRBD1, lacks DNA for checking. The length of the CDR3 is 15 residues. The germline gives CDR1 WNHNN, CDR2 SYGVQD (reference sequence). The CDR3 here is CASSETTGVITEQYF.

The chain employs TRBV20-1 and TRBJ1-2; the D call from TCRdb, TRBD1, cannot be confirmed without DNA. The CDR3 has 15 residues. CDR1 is DFQATT and CDR2 is SNEGSKA in the germline V gene (reference sequence). CDR3: CSARPLTGINYGYTF.